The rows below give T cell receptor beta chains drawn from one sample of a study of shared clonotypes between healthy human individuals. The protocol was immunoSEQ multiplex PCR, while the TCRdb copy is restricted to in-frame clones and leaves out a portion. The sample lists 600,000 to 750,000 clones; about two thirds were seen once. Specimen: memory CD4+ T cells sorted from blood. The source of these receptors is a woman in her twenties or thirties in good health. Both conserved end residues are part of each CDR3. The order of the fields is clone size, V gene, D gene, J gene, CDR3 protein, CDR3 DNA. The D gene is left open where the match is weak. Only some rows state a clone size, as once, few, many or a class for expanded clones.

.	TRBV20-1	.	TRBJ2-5	CSAWWAETQYF	TGCAGTGCTTGGTGGGCGGAGACCCAGTACTTC
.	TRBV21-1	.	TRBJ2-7	CASSKRRGAAYEQYF	TGTGCCAGCAGCAAACGGAGGGGGGCCGCCTACGAGCAGTACTTC
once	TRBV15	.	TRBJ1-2	CATSRDPLNSFDYGYTF	TGTGCCACCAGCAGAGACCCACTGAACAGTTTCGACTATGGCTACACCTTC
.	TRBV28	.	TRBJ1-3	CASLGGAIASGNTIYF	TGTGCCAGCCTCGGGGGGGCCATTGCCTCTGGAAACACCATATATTTT
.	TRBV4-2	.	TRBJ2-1	CASSQDHGGNSYNEQFF	TGTGCCAGCAGCCAAGATCATGGCGGGAACTCCTACAATGAGCAGTTCTTC
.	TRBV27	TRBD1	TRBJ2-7	CASSLLGTGKYEQYF	TGTGCCAGCAGTTTACTCGGGACAGGCAAATACGAGCAGTACTTC
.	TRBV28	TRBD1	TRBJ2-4	CASSRQGTIQYF	TGTGCCAGCAGTCGACAGGGGACCATTCAGTACTTC
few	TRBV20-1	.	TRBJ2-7	CSAPLPYEQYF	TGCAGTGCCCCTCTTCCCTACGAGCAGTACTTC
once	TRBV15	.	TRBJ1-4	CATSRDSGRLFF	TGTGCCACCAGCAGGGACAGTGGACGACTGTTTTTT
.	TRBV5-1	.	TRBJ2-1	CASSLSSAGYNEQFF	TGCGCCAGCAGCTTGTCTTCGGCGGGTTACAATGAGCAGTTCTTC
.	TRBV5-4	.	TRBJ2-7	CASSLDAGAFRSYEQYF	TGTGCCAGCAGCTTGGATGCAGGGGCCTTCCGCTCCTACGAGCAGTACTTC
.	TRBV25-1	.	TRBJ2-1	CASSELESSGRFF	TGTGCCAGCAGTGAACTTGAGAGCTCGGGTCGGTTCTTC
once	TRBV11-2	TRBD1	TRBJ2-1	CASSFDRASYNEQFF	TGTGCCAGCAGCTTTGACAGGGCCTCCTACAATGAGCAGTTCTTC
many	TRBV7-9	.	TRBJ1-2	CASSLGDGYTF	TGTGCCAGCAGCTTAGGGGATGGCTACACCTTC
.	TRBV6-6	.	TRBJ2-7	CASSPTSYEQYF	TGTGCCAGCAGCCCAACTAGCTACGAGCAGTACTTC
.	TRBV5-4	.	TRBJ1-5	CASSLGPRSNQPQHF	TGTGCCAGCAGCTTGGGCCCCCGGAGCAATCAGCCCCAGCATTTT